A selection of T cell receptor beta chains follows, all from one sample in a study of blood T cell repertoires in COVID-19. Using immunoSEQ multiplex PCR, the repertoire was profiled, and TCRdb retains in-frame clones only, with some absent. The sample has about 67,000 clones; 85% to 90% are singletons. Input material: peripheral blood. Receptor source: a woman in her fifties or sixties with acute or convalescent COVID-19. The conserved cysteine and the conserved F or W are not part of the CDR3 here. Each record gives: CDR3 protein, V gene, J gene.

ASSPRTGGTGELF,TRBV7-2,TRBJ2-2
ASSSGVNTEAF,TRBV5-1,TRBJ1-1
ASSFGQGIGSGNTIY,TRBV9,TRBJ1-3
AHWKGTGVKNSPLH,TRBV30,TRBJ1-6
ASKAPGTGSTGELF,TRBV25-1,TRBJ2-2
ASSPPVAGVNTGELF,TRBV19,TRBJ2-2
ASSRTSGGAGELF,TRBV7-2,TRBJ2-2
ASSLLTAPNTGELF,TRBV5-1,TRBJ2-2
ASSLGGLANYGYT,TRBV7-9,TRBJ1-2
ASSQDSAGITMREQF,TRBV4-1,TRBJ2-1
ASSLGLAGGRTQY,TRBV7-2,TRBJ2-5
ASRGQLVYGYT,TRBV7-9,TRBJ1-2
ASSRSSGANVLT,TRBV7-9,TRBJ2-6